The clone carrying this TCR beta chain was recorded only once. Germline V gives CDR1 MDHEN, CDR2 SYDVKM. V was cut by 1 base and J by 4 bases, with 5 bases left in between. This CDR3 contains 13 residues. Using immunoSEQ multiplex PCR, the repertoire was profiled, and TCRdb retains in-frame clones only, with some absent. The data show tens of thousands of clones, with roughly 84% seen just once and approximately 4.5% held by the top ten. This entry belongs to a study of OX40 agonist ivuxolimab in advanced cancers. The chain employs TRBV28 and TRBJ1-3; D call uncertain. This specimen consisted of CD4+ or CD8+ T cells sorted from blood, obtained in a trial of the OX40 agonist ivuxolimab. This sequence was found in an adult with an advanced solid tumor such as melanoma, head and neck, liver or kidney cancer. The CDR3 is CASSLSFGNTIYF. In DNA, the CDR3 is TGTGCCAGCAGTTTATCATTCGGAAACACCATATATTTT.